What follows are 25 T cell receptor beta chains derived from one specimen sequenced in a study of blood T cell repertoires in COVID-19. Measured with immunoSEQ multiplex PCR; TCRdb has only the in-frame clones, and not every one. The sample gives roughly 220,000 clones, 85% to 90% of which show up once; roughly 10% is in the top ten. The sample comprised peripheral blood. These receptors were taken from a woman between 50 and 59 years old with COVID-19, enrolled during active disease.

The chain is built from TRBV13 and TRBJ2-3; 7 bases are shared with TRBD1. CDR1 and CDR2 from the germline V gene are PRHDT and FYEKMQ (reference sequence). The CDR3 covers 15 residues. Trimming took 4 bases from V and 5 from J; bases not matched to a gene: 9. The CDR3 protein is CASSSYRGTGDTQYF. CDR3 in DNA: TGTGCCAGCAGCTCCTACAGGGGCACAGGAGATACGCAGTATTTT.

This chain joins TRBV6-5 and TRBJ2-2, with D tentatively TRBD1 (5 bases). The CDR3 covers 16 residues. The germline V gene encodes CDR1 MNHEY and CDR2 SVGAGI. V was clipped by 0 bases and J by 4 bases, with 12 bases between them. The CDR3 DNA reads TGTGCCAGCAGTTACTCAGGCAGGGTGGGCACCGGGGAGCTGTTTTTT. Its protein product is CASSYSGRVGTGELFF.

This clone appeared once. This chain connects TRBV19 to TRBJ1-5; 7 bases fit TRBD1. CDR1 and CDR2 from the germline V gene are LNHDA and SQIVND (reference sequence). The CDR3 runs to 17 residues. V dropped 4 bases and J dropped 2; count of bases not matched to a gene: 11. DNA for the CDR3: TGTGCCAGTAGTAGGAATCAACAGGGGAAGGGCAATCAGCCCCAGCATTTT. Amino acid sequence: CASSRNQQGKGNQPQHF.

V and J are TRBV5-1 and TRBJ1-5; D gene ambiguous. Trimming took 2 bases from V and 3 from J, leaving 12 bases between them. The germline V gene encodes CDR1 SGHRS and CDR2 YFSETQ. The length of the CDR3 is 15 residues. CDR3 nucleotides: TGCGCCAGCAGCTTTGACGGAAACTACAATCAGCCCCAGCATTTT. This encodes CASSFDGNYNQPQHF.

This clone was counted only a few times. This chain uses TRBV4-1 with TRBJ2-6, with a weak D call TRBD1 (6 bases). The length of the CDR3 is 15 residues. Germline loops: CDR1 MGHRA, CDR2 YSYEKL. V dropped 7 bases and J dropped 0 bases, with 10 bases sitting between them. CDR3 residues: CASNRGGSGANVLTF. The CDR3 region has the DNA TGCGCCAGCAACCGAGGGGGCTCTGGGGCCAACGTCCTGACTTTC.

The chain links TRBV21-1 to TRBJ2-2; the table's TRBD1 call for D was not verified on the DNA. TRBV21-1 is marked as a pseudogene. The CDR3 runs to 16 residues. CDR3 in DNA: TGTGCCAGCAGCAAAGGAGGCAGGGGTCTTACCGGGGAGCTGTTTTTT. This encodes CASSKGGRGLTGELFF.

The chain combines TRBV9 with TRBJ1-3; TRBD1 might be the D (6 bases). This CDR3 is 15 amino acids long. V was trimmed by 6 bases and J by 4 bases, leaving 17 bases between them. Germline V gene lookup returns CDR1 SGDLS and CDR2 YYNGEE. The CDR3 loop reads CASTQVGGSGNTIYF. The DNA for the CDR3 is TGTGCCAGCACCCAAGTTGGGGGCTCCGGAAACACCATATATTTT.

The chain recombines TRBV9 with TRBJ1-1; D remains ambiguous. CDR3 length: 13 residues. Between the trimmed V and J ends, which lost 2 bases and 10 bases, there was a span of 15 bases. Germline assignment: CDR1 SGDLS and CDR2 YYNGEE. Here the CDR3 reads CASSVAQGDRAFF. For the CDR3, the DNA is TGTGCCAGCAGCGTGGCTCAAGGAGACCGAGCTTTCTTT.

This CDR3 reads CATQTGWHSGANVLTF. DNA of the CDR3: TGTGCCACTCAGACAGGGTGGCACTCTGGGGCCAACGTCCTGACTTTC. The V call is TRBV19, the J call TRBJ2-6; 7 bases fit TRBD1. This CDR3 region has 16 residues. V lost 10 bases to trimming and J lost 0 bases; unmatched junction nucleotides: 9. CDR1 and CDR2 (germline): LNHDA, SQIVND (reference sequence).

The chain joins TRBV5-6 to TRBJ2-1; tentatively, D is TRBD2 (6 bases). Trimming took off 6 bases at V and 3 bases at J, with 22 bases between the two ends. Germline V CDR1 and CDR2: SGHDT, YYEEEE. The CDR3 covers 17 residues. CDR3 in amino acids: CASNWGLTGGVYNEQFF. The CDR3 nucleotides read TGTGCCAGCAACTGGGGACTTACAGGAGGGGTCTACAATGAGCAGTTCTTC. Complete variable domain (other parts from reference TRBV5-6 and TRBJ2-1): DAGVTQSPTHLIKTRGQQVTLRCSPKSGHDTVSWYQQALGQGPQFIFQYYEEEERQRGNFPDRFSGHQFPNYSSELNVNALLLGDSALYLCASNWGLTGGVYNEQFFGPGTRLTVL.

The rearrangement links TRBV19 to TRBJ1-4; TRBD1 is a possible D gene (6 bases). V was shortened by 5 bases and J by 4 bases, with 14 bases between the two germline ends. The CDR3 covers 15 residues. Germline CDR1 and CDR2: LNHDA and SQIVND (reference sequence). DNA of the CDR3: TGTGCCAGTAGTGGGTACAGGGAGATTAATGAAAAACTGTTTTTT. This gives the protein CASSGYREINEKLFF.

The chain is built from TRBV7-9 and TRBJ2-1, with D unclear. The CDR3 loop spans 12 amino acids. V lost 5 bases and J lost 9, with 11 bases in between. The germline CDR1 and CDR2 sequences are SEHNR and FQNEAQ (reference sequence). CDR3 amino acids: CASSPGFSEQFF. The CDR3 nucleotides are TGTGCCAGCAGCCCCGGTTTCTCTGAGCAGTTCTTC.

J is TRBJ2-3 and V is TRBV7-3; 7 bases map to TRBD2. V was clipped by 4 bases and J by 3 bases; unmatched bases: 7. This CDR3 region has 15 residues. Per germline, CDR1 SGHTA and CDR2 FQGTGA. The CDR3 coding sequence is TGTGCCAGCAGCTCCAGCGGGGCAGGAACAGATACGCAGTATTTT. It yields the protein CASSSSGAGTDTQYF.

The rearrangement links TRBV7-6 to TRBJ1-4; 8 nucleotides line up with TRBD1. With V trimmed by 5 bases and J by 5 bases, 4 bases remained unmatched. The CDR3 contains 14 residues. Germline CDR1 and CDR2: SGHVS and FNYEAQ. The CDR3 nucleotides are TGTGCCAGCAGCCCGAGGACAGGGAATGAAAAACTGTTTTTT. This translates into CASSPRTGNEKLFF.

This chain links TRBV7-8 with TRBJ2-7, with D possibly matching TRBD2 (8 bases). Germline V gene sequence: CDR1 SGHVS, CDR2 FQNEAQ. The CDR3 has 19 amino acids. V gave up 7 bases and J gave up 3 bases, with 31 bases separating them. In DNA form, the CDR3 reads TGTGCCAGCACCGACAGACAGGGTTTGAGCGGGGGCGGCCACTACGAGCAGTACTTC. Encoded protein: CASTDRQGLSGGGHYEQYF.

The chain is built from TRBV5-5 and TRBJ1-5, with a possible D match to TRBD1 (5 bases). CDR1 is SGHKS, CDR2 YYEKEE, per germline (reference sequence). Deletions cut 2 bases from V and 2 bases from J, with 14 bases between. CDR3 length: 16 amino acids. The CDR3 reads CASSLIDSLGNQPQHF. For the CDR3, the DNA is TGTGCCAGCAGCTTAATCGACAGTCTGGGCAATCAGCCCCAGCATTTT.

This chain connects TRBV7-9 to TRBJ1-1; TRBD1 aligns across 8 bases. CDR1 and CDR2 from the germline V gene are SEHNR and FQNEAQ (reference sequence). The trim removed 4 bases at V and 4 bases at J, leaving 11 bases unmatched. The CDR3 spans 16 residues. In nucleotides, the CDR3 is TGTGCCAGCAGCTCGCAAGGAGGGACAGGAGGCACTGAAGCTTTCTTT. As protein: CASSSQGGTGGTEAFF.

The V gene is TRBV19, the J gene TRBJ2-5, with D maybe TRBD2 (5 bases). V was trimmed by 5 bases and J by 2 bases, leaving 9 bases between them. This CDR3 is built from 13 residues. In germline, CDR1 is LNHDA, CDR2 SQIVND (reference sequence). Here the CDR3 DNA reads TGTGCCAGTAGTGAGGGCAGGCAAGAGACCCAGTACTTC. Translating gives CASSEGRQETQYF.

This clone was detected only once. The chain employs TRBV20-1 and TRBJ2-1; a possible D gene is TRBD2 (5 bases). Germline V gene data show CDR1 as DFQATT and CDR2 as SNEGSKA (reference sequence). V was clipped by 3 bases and J by 7 bases, with 22 bases between them. The CDR3 loop spans 16 amino acids. The CDR3: CSASRMGGNTGNEQFF. The CDR3 DNA follows: TGCAGTGCTAGTCGTATGGGCGGAAACACGGGGAATGAGCAGTTCTTC.

This clone was counted only a few times. This rearrangement joins TRBV7-2 to TRBJ2-1, with D perhaps TRBD2 (6 bases). Germline-derived CDR1 and CDR2 are SGHTA and FQGNSA. This CDR3 has 15 residues. Trimming removed 0 bases from V and 3 bases from J, with 9 bases in between. CDR3 protein: CASSLASGYYNEQFF. CDR3 bases: TGTGCCAGCAGCTTAGCTAGCGGATACTACAATGAGCAGTTCTTC.

This sequence joins TRBV4-3 and TRBJ2-7, with 7 positions matching TRBD2. The CDR3 is made up of 15 amino acids. The germline CDR1 and CDR2 sequences are LGHNA and YSLEER. J was trimmed by 7 bases and V by 1 base; bases with no gene match: 10. The CDR3 spells CASSQVRLAGEEQYF. CDR3 coding DNA: TGCGCCAGCAGCCAAGTGCGACTAGCCGGTGAAGAGCAGTACTTC.

The DNA for the CDR3 is TGTGCCAGCAGCTCAGTAGCGGGGGGCACAGATACGCAGTATTTT. Its translation is CASSSVAGGTDTQYF. The V and J genes are TRBV5-5 and TRBJ2-3; 9 bases are a match to TRBD2. The trim removed 3 bases at V and 1 base at J, leaving 3 bases unmatched. The CDR3 extends over 15 amino acids. CDR1 is SGHKS, CDR2 YYEKEE, per germline (reference sequence). Complete variable domain (other parts from reference TRBV5-5 and TRBJ2-3): DAGVTQSPTHLIKTRGQQVTLRCSPISGHKSVSWYQQVLGQGPQFIFQYYEKEERGRGNFPDRFSARQFPNYSSELNVNALLLGDSALYLCASSSVAGGTDTQYFGPGTRLTVL.

The J gene is TRBJ2-7, the V gene TRBV6-2 or TRBV6-3, with a possible D match to TRBD2 (6 bases). Germline CDR1 and CDR2: MNHEY and SVGEGT. This CDR3 has 15 amino acids. V gave up 4 bases and J gave up 4 bases, with 17 bases separating them. The CDR3 is CASSSPRTKYYEQYV. The CDR3 DNA reads TGTGCCAGCAGTTCCCCCCGGACTAAGTATTACGAGCAGTACGTC.

This chain links TRBV9 with TRBJ1-2, with 7 bases fitting TRBD1. The J segment lost 4 bases and the V segment lost 0 bases, leaving 6 bases of the junction unmatched. Germline V gene lookup returns CDR1 SGDLS and CDR2 YYNGEE. The CDR3 spans 15 residues. DNA of the CDR3: TGTGCCAGCAGCGTAGAAGGGGGCTTTGGCTATGGCTACACCTTC. It codes for CASSVEGGFGYGYTF. The variable domain in full, with the rest retrieved from reference TRBV9 and TRBJ1-2, is DSGVTQTPKHLITATGQRVTLRCSPRSGDLSVYWYQQSLDQGLQFLIQYYNGEERAKGNILERFSAQQFPDLHSELNLSSLELGDSALYFCASSVEGGFGYGYTFGSGTRLTVV.

J is TRBJ2-7 and V is TRBV3-1 (or the pseudogene TRBV3-2); D is ambiguous. This CDR3 region has 12 residues. Germline lookup yields CDR1 LGHDT and CDR2 YNNKEL (reference sequence). Trimming took off 2 bases at V and 3 bases at J, with 5 bases between the two ends. CDR3 in DNA: TGTGCCAGCAGCCAATCGGTCTACGAGCAGTACTTC. It specifies CASSQSVYEQYF.